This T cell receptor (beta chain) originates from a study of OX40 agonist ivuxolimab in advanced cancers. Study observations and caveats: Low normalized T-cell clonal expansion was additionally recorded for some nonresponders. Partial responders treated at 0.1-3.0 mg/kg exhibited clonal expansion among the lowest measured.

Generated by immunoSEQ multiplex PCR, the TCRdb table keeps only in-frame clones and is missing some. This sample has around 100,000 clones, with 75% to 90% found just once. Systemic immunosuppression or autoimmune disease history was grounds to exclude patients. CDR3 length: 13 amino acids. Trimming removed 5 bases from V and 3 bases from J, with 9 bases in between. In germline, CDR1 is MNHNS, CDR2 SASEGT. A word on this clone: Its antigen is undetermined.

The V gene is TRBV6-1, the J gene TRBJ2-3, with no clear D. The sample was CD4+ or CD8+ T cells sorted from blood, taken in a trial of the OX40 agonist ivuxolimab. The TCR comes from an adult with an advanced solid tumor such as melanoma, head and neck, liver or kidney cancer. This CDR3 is CASSTFGTDTQYF. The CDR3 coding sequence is TGTGCCAGCAGTACGTTTGGTACAGATACGCAGTATTTT.